The sequence of this TCR beta chain was determined in a study of cytomegalovirus exposure and HLA in healthy donors. The primer mix had 60 Vbeta and 13 Jbeta primers. Sequencing used immunoSEQ multiplex PCR; TCRdb keeps in-frame clones, though not all of them. The data hold some 130,000 clones, with approximately 71% observed a single time. Regarding the study as a whole: TCR beta chain V- and J-gene trimming was linked, in a later analysis, to a missense variant in DCLRE1C. Later analysis reportedly placed an Asian-associated ancestry cluster below the roughly 600-donor mean in N-insertions. According to an earlier analysis, most TCR beta V segments yielded productive rearrangements about 87% or about 30% of the time.

V trimming: 5 bases; J trimming: 3 bases; junction bases outside the gene matches: 4. The germline V gene encodes CDR1 SEHNR and CDR2 FQNEAQ (reference sequence). The length of the CDR3 is 14 residues. As for this clone: Its matching antigen is unknown.

V usage is TRBV7-9 and J usage is TRBJ2-5; TRBD1 matches at 9 bases. The sequenced material came from PBMCs. The receptor comes from a man aged 25 to 40 in good health and CMV-seronegative. CDR3 in amino acids: CASSLRDREETQYF. DNA of the CDR3: TGTGCCAGCAGCCTTCGGGACAGGGAAGAGACCCAGTACTTC.